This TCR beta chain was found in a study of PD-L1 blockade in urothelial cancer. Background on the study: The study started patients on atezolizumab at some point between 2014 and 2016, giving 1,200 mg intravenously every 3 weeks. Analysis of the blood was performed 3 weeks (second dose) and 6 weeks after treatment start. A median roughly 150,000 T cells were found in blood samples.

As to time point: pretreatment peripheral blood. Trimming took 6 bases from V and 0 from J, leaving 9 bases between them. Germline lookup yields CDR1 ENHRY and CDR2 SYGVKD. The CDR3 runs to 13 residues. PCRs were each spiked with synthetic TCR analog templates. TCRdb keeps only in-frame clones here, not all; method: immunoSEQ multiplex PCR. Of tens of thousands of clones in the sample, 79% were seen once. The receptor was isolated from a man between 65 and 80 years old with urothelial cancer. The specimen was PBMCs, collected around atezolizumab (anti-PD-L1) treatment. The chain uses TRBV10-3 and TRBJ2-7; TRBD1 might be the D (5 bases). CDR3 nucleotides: TGTGCCATCAGAAGACAGTACTCCTACGAGCAGTACTTC. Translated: CAIRRQYSYEQYF.